What follows is one T cell receptor (beta chain) and its context. This CDR3 contains 13 residues. Germline V gives CDR1 SGHNT, CDR2 YYREEE (reference sequence). V was clipped by 4 bases and J by 6 bases, with 13 bases between them. This entry comes from a study of control samples from healthy donors and cancer patients. Some clones are missing from TCRdb's copy, which holds only in-frame ones; the method was immunoSEQ multiplex PCR. The sample lists about 170,000 clones, 91% occurring once. The TCR sequence derives from a woman in her 30s in good health. This sequence joins TRBV5-4 and TRBJ1-2; D not resolved. Input material: blood. CDR3 nucleotide sequence: TGTGCCAGCAGCCCCGCCTGGGAGGATGGCTACACCTTC. Translated, it gives CASSPAWEDGYTF.